This entry lists 27 T cell receptor beta chains sequenced from one sample in a study of T cells after yellow fever vaccination (dated by TCRdb to the late 2010s). Libraries were prepared through 5' RACE. The instrument was an Illumina HiSeq 2500. TCRdb ran its own pipeline on the public reads, namely fastp trimming at Q25 and MiXCR clone calling, and kept in-frame beta chains. Entries are consolidated by CDR3 protein sequence, retaining the most common genes and DNA. The sample has under 550,000 distinct CDR3 sequences on record, roughly 22% of them singletons. Together, the top ten hold around 17% of the sample. The treatment or condition label of this sample denotes: live attenuated yellow fever vaccine strain. Sample: PBMCs, taken 20 to 25 days after the first yellow fever vaccination. Source of these receptors: a man aged 18-30 years who received the YFV17D yellow fever vaccine.

The V call is TRBV7-3, the J call TRBJ1-6; tentatively, D is TRBD1 (5 bases). CDR3 length: 14 residues. V was clipped by 5 bases and J by 8 bases, with 13 bases between them. CDR1 and CDR2 (germline): SGHTA, FQGTGA. CDR3 bases: TGTGCCAGCAGCCTAGGGGAGTTGGATTCACCCCTCCACTTT. It is translated as CASSLGELDSPLHF.

There are a few counts of this clonotype. The V gene is TRBV28, the J gene TRBJ2-5, with D unresolved. Germline loops: CDR1 MDHEN, CDR2 SYDVKM. This CDR3 spans 14 amino acids. With 6 bases removed from V and 4 bases from J, the gap between germline ends came to 15 bases. The CDR3 loop reads CASSHLLGGETQYF. The CDR3 nucleotides read TGTGCCAGCAGCCACCTCTTAGGTGGAGAGACCCAGTACTTC.

This chain links TRBV15 with TRBJ1-3; D uncertain. Germline assignment: CDR1 LNHNV and CDR2 YYDKDF (reference sequence). CDR3 size: 16 residues. The V end lost 1 base, the J end lost 0 bases, and 10 bases lay between the germline ends. CDR3 DNA sequence: TGTGCCACCAGCAGAGCCAGGACCCACTCTGGAAACACCATATATTTT. It translates to CATSRARTHSGNTIYF.

This clonotype is deemed medium-sized. The gene calls are TRBV4-1 and TRBJ2-1, with TRBD2 matching over 7 bases. V lost 1 base, J lost 0 bases, and 0 bases stayed unmatched. Germline CDR1 MGHRA, CDR2 YSYEKL. This CDR3 contains 15 residues. The CDR3 nucleotides are TGCGCCAGCAGCCAAGCGGGGGGCTCCTACAATGAGCAGTTCTTC. Protein sequence: CASSQAGGSYNEQFF.

The gene calls are TRBV5-4 and TRBJ2-6; D not certain. The ends were cut back, 0 bases at V and 4 bases at J, with 8 bases in the middle. Germline-derived CDR1 and CDR2 are SGHNT and YYREEE (reference sequence). This CDR3 contains 15 residues. The DNA for the CDR3 is TGTGCCAGCAGCTTGGCCAGTTCCGGGGCCAACGTCCTGACTTTC. The encoded protein is CASSLASSGANVLTF.

This clonotype was seen a few times. The chain employs TRBV20-1 and TRBJ2-7; 8 nucleotides match TRBD2. The CDR3 is 14 amino acids. The V and J ends lost 5 bases and 1 base, in that order; junction bases with no gene match: 7. Germline CDR1 and CDR2: DFQATT and SNEGSKA (reference sequence). DNA of the CDR3: TGCAGTGCTGGGGAGCGGGGGCCTTCCTACGAGCAGTACTTC. It encodes CSAGERGPSYEQYF.

This clonotype showed up just once. The J gene is TRBJ2-1, the V gene TRBV10-3; maybe TRBD2 (5 bases). CDR3 length equals 14 residues. Germline V CDR1 and CDR2: ENHRY, SYGVKD. The germline V and J ends were trimmed by 8 bases and 1 base, with 12 bases remaining between them. The DNA for the CDR3 is TGTGCCATCGGGGAGAAGAGATCCTACAATGAGCAGTTCTTC. Its protein product is CAIGEKRSYNEQFF.

The CDR3 bases are TGTGCCAGCACCGACAGGGCGATCTTTTATGGCTACACCTTC. This codes for CASTDRAIFYGYTF. The chain couples TRBV6-2 or TRBV6-3 to TRBJ1-2, with 7 bases that match TRBD1. Trimming cost V 7 bases and J 5 bases; bases outside gene matches: 10. The CDR3 is 14 amino acids. Germline CDR1 MNHEY, CDR2 SVGEGT.

This clonotype has just a few counts. The chain uses TRBV5-5 and TRBJ2-2; weak D call: TRBD1 (6 bases). The germline V gene encodes CDR1 SGHKS and CDR2 YYEKEE (reference sequence). The length of the CDR3 is 14 residues. Between the trimmed V and J ends, which lost 0 bases and 6 bases, there was a span of 9 bases. In DNA form, the CDR3 reads TGTGCCAGCAGCTTGGTGGGACATGCCGGGGAGCTGTTTTTT. This encodes CASSLVGHAGELFF.

This clonotype was seen ten or more times. The genes are TRBV4-3 and TRBJ2-3; possibly TRBD2 for D (6 bases). V lost 4 bases to trimming and J lost 5 bases, with 13 bases between them. Per germline, CDR1 LGHNA and CDR2 YSLEER. This CDR3 comprises 14 residues. The chain's CDR3 is CASSPLGGGDTQYF. As DNA, the CDR3 is TGCGCCAGCAGCCCCCTGGGGGGAGGAGATACGCAGTATTTT.

This clonotype has more than one count but fewer than ten. DNA of the CDR3: TGTGCCAGCAGTGAAGCGGCTAACTATGGCTACACCTTC. It is translated as CASSEAANYGYTF. The chain recombines TRBV6-1 with TRBJ1-2; D unclear. There are 13 residues in the CDR3. V was clipped by 0 bases and J by 0 bases, with 2 bases between them. Germline CDR1 and CDR2: MNHNS and SASEGT.

The sample holds a few counts of this clonotype. The genes are TRBV7-6 and TRBJ1-1; D not certain. Deletions cut 5 bases from V and 4 bases from J, with 14 bases between. CDR1 is SGHVS and CDR2 is FNYEAQ in the germline V gene. This CDR3 is 14 amino acids long. The CDR3 DNA follows: TGTGCCAGCAGCCGAGACGGGCGGGGCACTGAAGCTTTCTTT. It yields the protein CASSRDGRGTEAFF.

CDR3: CASRKDRGDYTIYF. The CDR3 DNA reads TGTGCCAGCAGGAAGGACAGGGGAGATTACACCATATATTTT. The V call is TRBV12-3 or TRBV12-4, the J call TRBJ1-3, with 9 bases aligning to TRBD1. This CDR3 comprises 14 residues. V gave up 6 bases and J gave up 8 bases; unmatched junction bases: 8.

This clonotype appeared a few times. J is TRBJ2-3 and V is TRBV7-9; the D is unclear. Germline loops: CDR1 SEHNR, CDR2 FQNEAQ (reference sequence). The CDR3 runs to 12 residues. V lost 2 bases and J 9 bases, leaving 9 bases between the germline ends. The CDR3 loop is CASSLTAETQYF. CDR3 DNA: TGTGCCAGCAGCTTAACGGCGGAGACGCAGTATTTT.

CDR3 DNA sequence: TGTGCCAGCATCCCAACTCGCAAGCGGGAGTACAATGAGCAGTTCTTC. Its protein is CASIPTRKREYNEQFF. V usage is TRBV11-2 and J usage is TRBJ2-1; 8 positions match TRBD2. The CDR3 runs 16 residues. The junction had 12 bases not matched to a gene; V was cut back by 7 bases and J by 4 bases. Germline-derived CDR1 and CDR2 are SGHAT and FQNNGV.

This chain links TRBV7-9 with TRBJ1-2, with TRBD1 matching 8 bases. The length of the CDR3 is 17 residues. Germline V gene sequence: CDR1 SEHNR, CDR2 FQNEAQ (reference sequence). V was pared by 5 bases and J by 4 bases, with 15 bases of the junction left unmatched. Written as DNA, the CDR3 is TGTGCCAGCAGCACTATAGGGGGCCGGGACAGGACCTATGGCTACACCTTC. Translating gives CASSTIGGRDRTYGYTF.

The chain links TRBV5-1 to TRBJ2-7; D is ambiguous. The length of the CDR3 is 14 residues. Trimming took off 6 bases at V and 2 bases at J, with 15 bases between the two ends. Germline CDR1 reads SGHRS; CDR2 reads YFSETQ. The CDR3 here is CASTPGSAAYEQYF. The CDR3 DNA is TGCGCCAGCACCCCCGGGTCAGCTGCCTACGAGCAGTACTTC. Drawing the rest from reference TRBV5-1 and TRBJ2-7, the complete variable domain is KAGVTQTPRYLIKTRGQQVTLSCSPISGHRSVSWYQQTPGQGLQFLFEYFSETQRNKGNFPGRFSGRQFSNSRSEMNVSTLELGDSALYLCASTPGSAAYEQYFGPGTRLTVT.

The V call is TRBV12-3 or TRBV12-4, the J call TRBJ2-5; possibly TRBD2 for D (5 bases). Trimming shortened V by 4 bases and J by 4 bases, and 10 bases separated the two germline ends. The CDR3 loop spans 13 amino acids. The CDR3 DNA sequence: TGTGCCAGCAGTTGGAGAGGGATAGAGACCCAGTACTTC. Its protein is CASSWRGIETQYF.

This clonotype was recorded a few times. The chain is built from TRBV11-3 and TRBJ2-7; possibly TRBD1 for D (5 bases). Germline CDR1 and CDR2: SGHNT and YENEEA. This CDR3 comprises 13 residues. Trimming left V 4 bases short and J 6 bases short, with 13 bases between. The CDR3 protein is CASSSQGLREQYF. The DNA of the CDR3 is TGTGCCAGCAGCTCTCAGGGTTTACGCGAGCAGTACTTC.

The J gene is TRBJ2-6, the V gene TRBV11-2; 9 nucleotides align to TRBD1. The CDR3 sequence is 17 residues long. Germline loops: CDR1 SGHAT, CDR2 FQNNGV. V shed 6 bases, J shed 0 bases, and the junction held 6 bases outside the gene matches. For the CDR3, the DNA is TGTGCCAGCAGGAAGCCGGGACAGGGCTCTGGGGCCAACGTCCTGACTTTC. Protein product: CASRKPGQGSGANVLTF.

The V gene is TRBV19, the J gene TRBJ1-3; D gene unclear. Trimming shortened V by 6 bases and J by 0 bases, and 12 bases separated the two germline ends. This CDR3 contains 15 residues. Germline-derived CDR1 and CDR2 are LNHDA and SQIVND (reference sequence). DNA for the CDR3: TGTGCCAGTAGACCCCGGACGGGCTCTGGAAACACCATATATTTT. Encoded protein: CASRPRTGSGNTIYF. Drawing the rest from reference TRBV19 and TRBJ1-3, the complete variable domain is DGGITQSPKYLFRKEGQNVTLSCEQNLNHDAMYWYRQDPGQGLRLIYYSQIVNDFQKGDIAEGYSVSREKKESFPLTVTSAQKNPTAFYLCASRPRTGSGNTIYFGEGSWLTVV.

CDR3 amino acids: CAFSSVGGRGPNYNEQFF. CDR3 nucleotide sequence: TGTGCCTTCAGTTCGGTCGGGGGACGGGGGCCTAACTACAATGAGCAGTTCTTC. The chain joins TRBV3-1 to TRBJ2-1; D tentatively fits TRBD1 or TRBD2 (6 bases each). Trimming stripped 11 bases from V and 3 bases from J, with 29 bases between. Per germline, CDR1 LGHDT and CDR2 YNNKEL (reference sequence). The CDR3 consists of 18 residues.

This clonotype was observed a handful of times. This chain joins TRBV20-1 and TRBJ2-7; 11 positions agree with TRBD1. Germline CDR1 and CDR2: DFQATT and SNEGSKA (reference sequence). This CDR3 comprises 13 residues. Unmatched junction bases numbered 7, after V lost 6 bases and J lost 6 bases. CDR3 nucleotide sequence: TGCAGTGCCCTGGGACAGGGGGGAGGCGAGCAGTACGTC. Translated: CSALGQGGGEQYV.

The chain uses TRBV7-2 and TRBJ1-1, with TRBD1 matching over 7 bases. The CDR3 is made up of 14 amino acids. The V and J ends lost 5 bases and 1 base, in that order; junction bases with no gene match: 4. Germline CDR1 and CDR2: SGHTA and FQGNSA. The CDR3 is CASSARQGNTEAFF. DNA for the CDR3: TGTGCCAGCAGCGCCCGACAGGGGAACACTGAAGCTTTCTTT.

This clonotype was seen ten or more times. The chain's CDR3 is CASNEWMASLNEQFF. In DNA form, the CDR3 reads TGCGCCAGCAATGAATGGATGGCGTCCCTCAATGAGCAGTTCTTC. V and J are TRBV5-1 and TRBJ2-1; D is unclear. Germline V lookup: CDR1 SGHRS, CDR2 YFSETQ. Trimming stripped 6 bases from V and 6 bases from J, with 19 bases between. The CDR3 has 15 residues.

The J gene is TRBJ1-4, the V gene TRBV20-1; perhaps TRBD1 as D (6 bases). V lost 5 bases, J lost 8 bases, and 18 bases lay in between. The CDR3 spans 14 residues. The germline gives CDR1 DFQATT, CDR2 SNEGSKA (reference sequence). CDR3 amino acids: CSAQRGIWGEKLFF. CDR3 coding DNA: TGCAGTGCTCAAAGGGGGATTTGGGGAGAAAAACTGTTTTTT.

This chain uses TRBV20-1 with TRBJ1-1; TRBD1 aligns across 8 bases. This CDR3 comprises 14 residues. CDR1 is DFQATT and CDR2 is SNEGSKA in the germline V gene (reference sequence). The junction had 6 bases not matched to a gene; V was cut back by 1 base and J by 5 bases. CDR3: CSARGDRGVTEAFF. The CDR3 bases are TGCAGTGCTAGAGGCGACAGGGGAGTGACTGAAGCTTTCTTT.